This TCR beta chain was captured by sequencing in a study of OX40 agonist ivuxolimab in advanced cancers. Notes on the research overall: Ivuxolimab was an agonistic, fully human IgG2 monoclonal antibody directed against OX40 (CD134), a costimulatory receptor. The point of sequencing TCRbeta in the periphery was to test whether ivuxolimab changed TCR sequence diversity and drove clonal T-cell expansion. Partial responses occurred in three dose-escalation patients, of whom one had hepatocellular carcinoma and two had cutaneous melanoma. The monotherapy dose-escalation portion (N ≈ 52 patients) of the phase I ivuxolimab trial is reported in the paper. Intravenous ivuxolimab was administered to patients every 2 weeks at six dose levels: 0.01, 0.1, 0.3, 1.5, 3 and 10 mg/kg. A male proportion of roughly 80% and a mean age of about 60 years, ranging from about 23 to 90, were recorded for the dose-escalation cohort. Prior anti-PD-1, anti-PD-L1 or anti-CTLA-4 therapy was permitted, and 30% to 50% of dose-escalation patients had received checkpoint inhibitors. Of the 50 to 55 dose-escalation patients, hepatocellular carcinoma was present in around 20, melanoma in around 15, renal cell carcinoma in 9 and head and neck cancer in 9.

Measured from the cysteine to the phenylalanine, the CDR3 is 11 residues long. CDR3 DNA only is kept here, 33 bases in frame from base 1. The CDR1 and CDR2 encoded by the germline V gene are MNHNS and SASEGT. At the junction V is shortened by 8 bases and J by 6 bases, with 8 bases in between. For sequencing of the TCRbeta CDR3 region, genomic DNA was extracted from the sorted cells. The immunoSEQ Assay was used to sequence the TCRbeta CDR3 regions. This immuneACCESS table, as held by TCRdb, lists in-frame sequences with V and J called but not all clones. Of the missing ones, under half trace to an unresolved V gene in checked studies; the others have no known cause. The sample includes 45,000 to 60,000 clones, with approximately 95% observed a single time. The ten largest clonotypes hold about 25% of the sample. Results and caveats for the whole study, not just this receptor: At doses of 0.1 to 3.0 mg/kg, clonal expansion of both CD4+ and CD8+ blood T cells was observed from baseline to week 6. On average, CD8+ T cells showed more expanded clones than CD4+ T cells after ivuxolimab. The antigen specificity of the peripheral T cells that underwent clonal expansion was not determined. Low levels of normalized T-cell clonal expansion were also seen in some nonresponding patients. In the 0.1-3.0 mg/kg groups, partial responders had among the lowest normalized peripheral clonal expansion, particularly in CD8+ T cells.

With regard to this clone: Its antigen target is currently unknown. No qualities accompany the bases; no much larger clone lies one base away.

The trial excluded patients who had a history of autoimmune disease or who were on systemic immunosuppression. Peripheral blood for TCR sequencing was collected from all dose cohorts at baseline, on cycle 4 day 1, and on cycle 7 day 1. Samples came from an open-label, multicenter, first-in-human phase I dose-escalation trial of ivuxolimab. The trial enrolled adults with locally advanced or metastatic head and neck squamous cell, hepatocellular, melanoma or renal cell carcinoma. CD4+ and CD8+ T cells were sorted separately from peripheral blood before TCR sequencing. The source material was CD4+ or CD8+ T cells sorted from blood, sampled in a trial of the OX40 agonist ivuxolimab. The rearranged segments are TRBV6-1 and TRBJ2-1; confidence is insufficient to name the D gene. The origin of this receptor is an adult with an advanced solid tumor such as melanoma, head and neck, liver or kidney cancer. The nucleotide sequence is TGTGCCAGCCAGCAAGGCAATGAGCAGTTCTTC. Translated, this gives CASQQGNEQFF.